Presented here are 20 T cell receptor beta chains from one specimen sequenced in a study of blood T cell repertoires in COVID-19. The repertoire was sequenced with immunoSEQ multiplex PCR; TCRdb's copy has only in-frame clones and lacks some. The sample lists hundreds of thousands of clones; 70% to 90% were seen once. Specimen: peripheral blood. The receptors come from a man aged 50 to 59 with acute or convalescent COVID-19.

This rearrangement joins TRBV5-1 to TRBJ2-7; TRBD1 is a possible D gene (6 bases). The germline CDR1 and CDR2 sequences are SGHRS and YFSETQ. The V end lost 4 bases, the J end lost 6 bases, and 17 bases lay between the germline ends. The CDR3 contains 14 residues. The CDR3 nucleotides read TGCGCCAGCAGCCCCGGGACACCCGGAAGCGAGCAGTACTTC. Its protein product is CASSPGTPGSEQYF.

The V call is TRBV7-9, the J call TRBJ1-6; 7 bases agree with TRBD1. Germline CDR1 is SEHNR and CDR2 is FQNEAQ (reference sequence). J gave up 3 bases and V 2 bases, and 7 bases lay outside the gene matches. This CDR3 contains 17 residues. The CDR3 is CASSLTRGTDYNSPLHF. The CDR3 nucleotides are TGTGCCAGCAGCTTAACTCGCGGGACAGACTATAATTCACCCCTCCACTTT.

This clone was detected once. The chain is built from TRBV27 and TRBJ2-2; 7 nucleotides agree with TRBD1. Germline trimming cut 4 bases from V and 6 bases from J; bases unmatched to any gene: 8. CDR1 is MNHEY, CDR2 SMNVEV, per germline (reference sequence). The CDR3 covers 15 residues. CDR3 sequence: CASSYNYDRAGELFF. The CDR3 DNA sequence: TGTGCCAGCAGTTACAACTACGACAGGGCCGGGGAGCTGTTTTTT.

The chain uses TRBV10-3 and TRBJ1-2; D unresolved. In germline, CDR1 is ENHRY, CDR2 SYGVKD. V dropped 11 bases and J dropped 0 bases, with 7 bases sitting between them. The CDR3 has 11 amino acids. CDR3 residues: CASSPNYGYTF. For the CDR3, the DNA is TGTGCCTCTAGCCCTAACTATGGCTACACCTTC.

V is TRBV4-1 and J is TRBJ1-2; TRBD1 agrees at 7 bases. The CDR3 sequence is 17 residues long. Germline V CDR1 and CDR2: MGHRA, YSYEKL. V lost 0 bases and J lost 0; bases outside the gene matches: 7. The CDR3 sequence is CASSQEFRDSANYGYTF. For the CDR3, the DNA is TGCGCCAGCAGCCAAGAGTTTCGGGACAGTGCTAACTATGGCTACACCTTC.

This rearrangement joins TRBV5-1 to TRBJ1-1; D is perhaps TRBD1 (5 bases). This CDR3 has 17 residues. Trimming left V 2 bases short and J 2 bases short, with 19 bases between. The germline CDR1 and CDR2 sequences are SGHRS and YFSETQ. CDR3 amino acids: CASSLLGRGGVNTEAFF. The CDR3 DNA sequence: TGCGCCAGCAGCTTACTAGGTAGGGGAGGTGTTAACACTGAAGCTTTCTTT.

V usage is TRBV2 and J usage is TRBJ2-7; the match to TRBD1 covers 12 bases. The CDR3 length is 14 residues. Losses at the gene ends were 6 bases for V and 7 bases for J; bases not matched to a gene: 7. CDR1 is SNHLY and CDR2 is FYNNEI in the germline V gene. The CDR3 nucleotides are TGTGCCAGCAGACCGGGACAGGGGGCGGGGGAGCAGTACTTC. Translation gives CASRPGQGAGEQYF.

The chain couples TRBV3-1 (or the pseudogene TRBV3-2) to TRBJ1-6; 7 bases line up with TRBD1. V shed 4 bases and J 7 bases; nucleotides not matched to a gene: 7. In germline, CDR1 is LGHDT, CDR2 YNNKEL (reference sequence). The length of the CDR3 is 15 residues. CDR3 amino acids: CASSLDSGQNSPLHF. CDR3 coding DNA: TGTGCCAGCAGCCTCGATTCGGGACAGAATTCACCCCTCCACTTT.

V and J are TRBV29-1 and TRBJ1-2; 8 bases match TRBD1. The CDR3 length is 13 residues. Per the germline V gene, CDR1 is SQVTM and CDR2 is ANQGSEA. V lost 3 bases and J lost 8; bases outside the gene matches: 8. CDR3 sequence reads: CSVDPQGANGYTF. The CDR3 DNA is TGCAGCGTTGATCCCCAGGGGGCGAACGGCTACACCTTC.

The chain uses TRBV27 and TRBJ1-6; D not resolved. V was trimmed by 5 bases and J by 0 bases, leaving 8 bases between them. Germline assignment: CDR1 MNHEY and CDR2 SMNVEV (reference sequence). CDR3 length equals 15 residues. CDR3 residues: CASSPDTSYNSPLHF. Here the CDR3 DNA reads TGTGCCAGCAGTCCCGACACCTCCTATAATTCACCCCTCCACTTT.

V usage is TRBV28 and J usage is TRBJ2-7, with 7 positions matching TRBD2. Losses at the gene ends were 6 bases for V and 3 bases for J; bases not matched to a gene: 8. Per the germline V gene, CDR1 is MDHEN and CDR2 is SYDVKM. This CDR3 comprises 14 residues. The DNA of the CDR3 is TGTGCCAGCAGCCTCAGCGGGGCCTACTACGAGCAGTACTTC. It is translated as CASSLSGAYYEQYF.

V usage is TRBV6-5 and J usage is TRBJ1-2, with TRBD1 as a possible D gene (6 bases). The germline V gene has CDR1 MNHEY and CDR2 SVGAGI. The CDR3 spans 14 residues. Trimming pared 5 bases from V and 3 bases from J, leaving 13 bases between. The CDR3 spells CASSPGTLDYGYTF. CDR3 sequence (DNA): TGTGCCAGCAGTCCCGGGACACTTGACTATGGCTACACCTTC.

V and J are TRBV2 and TRBJ1-5; tentatively, D is TRBD1 (6 bases). The CDR3 has 14 residues. Trimming cost V 6 bases and J 0 bases, with 9 bases left between them. CDR1 SNHLY and CDR2 FYNNEI come from the germline V gene. CDR3 nucleotides: TGTGCCAGCAGACAGGGTTTTAGCAATCAGCCCCAGCATTTT. Its translation: CASRQGFSNQPQHF.

This rearrangement joins TRBV29-1 to TRBJ1-1, with a weak D call TRBD1 (6 bases). Germline V gene lookup returns CDR1 SQVTM and CDR2 ANQGSEA. Trimming left V 8 bases short and J 7 bases short, with 17 bases between. The CDR3 has 12 amino acids. In DNA, the CDR3 is TGCAGCCAGACGAATACCAGGGGTGAAGCTTTCTTT. Amino acids: CSQTNTRGEAFF. Filled out from reference TRBV29-1 and TRBJ1-1, the complete variable domain reads SAVISQKPSRDICQRGTSLTIQCQVDSQVTMMFWYRQQPGQSLTLIATANQGSEATYESGFVIDKFPISRPNLTFSTLTVSNMSPEDSSIYLCSQTNTRGEAFFGQGTRLTVV.

The chain is built from TRBV19 and TRBJ1-2; possibly TRBD1 for D (6 bases). The length of the CDR3 is 14 residues. Trimming left V 0 bases short and J 4 bases short, with 9 bases between. Germline CDR1 reads LNHDA; CDR2 reads SQIVND (reference sequence). The CDR3 region has the DNA TGTGCCAGTAGTATAGATTCAGGGGTCTATGGCTACACCTTC. Its translation: CASSIDSGVYGYTF.

Worth noting for this clone: Other DNA sequences in this sample translate to the same CDR3. The chain combines TRBV13 with TRBJ1-5; D unclear. The CDR3 covers 15 residues. CDR1 PRHDT and CDR2 FYEKMQ come from the germline V gene (reference sequence). V lost 0 bases and J lost 0, with 6 bases in between. The CDR3 protein is CASSLGGPSNQPQHF. The DNA of the CDR3 is TGTGCCAGCAGCTTAGGTGGGCCTAGCAATCAGCCCCAGCATTTT. The whole variable domain, remainder taken from reference TRBV13 and TRBJ1-5, is AAGVIQSPRHLIKEKRETATLKCYPIPRHDTVYWYQQGPGQDPQFLISFYEKMQSDKGSIPDRFSAQQFSDYHSELNMSSLELGDSALYFCASSLGGPSNQPQHFGDGTRLSIL.

The chain recombines TRBV7-9 with TRBJ1-6; possibly TRBD1 for D (5 bases). Trimming took 8 bases from V and 6 from J, leaving 11 bases between them. Germline lookup yields CDR1 SEHNR and CDR2 FQNEAQ (reference sequence). This CDR3 has 13 residues. The DNA of the CDR3 is TGTGCCAGCCTAAAGACAGTTAATTCACCCCTCCACTTT. Its translation is CASLKTVNSPLHF.

This rearrangement joins TRBV18 to TRBJ1-1; D call uncertain. Germline lookup yields CDR1 KGHSH and CDR2 LQKENI. Trimming removed 6 bases from V and 0 bases from J, with 8 bases in between. CDR3 length: 13 amino acids. As DNA, the CDR3 is TGTGCCAGCTCCTACGAGCTGAACACTGAAGCTTTCTTT. The encoded protein is CASSYELNTEAFF.

The rearrangement joins TRBV6-6 to TRBJ2-7; 8 bases map to TRBD1. The V gene end was trimmed by 7 bases and the J gene end by 5 bases; junction bases not matched to a gene: 1. This CDR3 region has 11 residues. Germline V lookup: CDR1 MNHNY, CDR2 SVGAGI (reference sequence). CDR3: CASKDRDEQYF. CDR3 nucleotide sequence: TGTGCCAGCAAGGACAGGGACGAGCAGTACTTC.

The V and J genes are TRBV18 and TRBJ2-5, with 8 positions matching TRBD1. J lost 5 bases, V lost 6 bases, and 5 bases had no gene match. Looked up from germline, CDR1 is KGHSH and CDR2 is LQKENI. The CDR3 has 13 residues. The CDR3 region is CASSQDRAETQYF. The DNA of the CDR3 is TGTGCCAGCTCGCAGGACAGGGCGGAGACCCAGTACTTC.